This T cell receptor (beta chain) was captured by sequencing in a study of blood T cell repertoires in COVID-19. The length of the CDR3 is 13 residues. Clones were read by immunoSEQ multiplex PCR, and TCRdb kept only the in-frame ones, dropping some. This sample has around 300,000 clones, with 75% to 90% found just once. The chain employs TRBV21-1 and TRBJ1-1; the table gives TRBD1 as D, unverified against the DNA. TRBV21-1 is assigned pseudogene status. The receptor's source is a woman aged 40 to 55 with acute or convalescent COVID-19. The sample consisted of peripheral blood. The CDR3 loop is CASSWRQGQRAFF. The DNA of the CDR3 is TGTGCCAGCAGCTGGCGACAGGGCCAGCGGGCTTTCTTT.